These 7 T cell receptor beta chains share one sample of origin, sequenced in a study of blood T cells in healthy people across ages. It was with a sample-barcoded 5' primer and a J-beta primer mix that a second PCR of roughly 7 to 11 cycles was run. TCRdb redid the calling of the 5' RACE reads with MiXCR, one entry per CDR3 protein. The table includes approximately 850,000 distinct CDR3 sequences, under 45% detected once. The specimen was blood. The source is a man aged 55 to 70 in good health.

This clonotype was seen only a few times. The rearrangement links TRBV11-2 to TRBJ2-1; the match to TRBD1 covers 7 bases. CDR3 length equals 14 residues. After removal of 1 base from V and 6 bases from J, the junction contained 3 bases not matched to a gene. Per the germline V gene, CDR1 is SGHAT and CDR2 is FQNNGV. The CDR3 reads CASSLGSGGNEQFF. The CDR3 DNA follows: TGTGCCAGCAGCTTAGGTTCAGGGGGCAATGAGCAGTTCTTC.

J is TRBJ2-4 and V is TRBV6-1, with TRBD2 matching over 7 bases. The junction had 20 bases not matched to a gene; V was cut back by 9 bases and J by 0 bases. Germline V CDR1 and CDR2: MNHNS, SASEGT. This CDR3 is 19 amino acids long. CDR3 DNA: TGTGCCAGTGGATTCCGGGACTACCTTGGTGGGGCAGCCAAAAACATTCAGTACTTC. It codes for CASGFRDYLGGAAKNIQYF.

The chain carries TRBV6-5 and TRBJ1-4; 9 bases line up with TRBD1. This CDR3 spans 17 amino acids. CDR1 is MNHEY, CDR2 SVGAGI, per germline. V dropped 0 bases and J dropped 7; count of bases not matched to a gene: 9. Written as DNA, the CDR3 is TGTGCCAGCAGTTACTCCGGAGCCGGGACAGGGATTGAAAAACTGTTTTTT. Amino acids: CASSYSGAGTGIEKLFF.

This clonotype was counted a few times. This sequence joins TRBV7-9 and TRBJ1-4; 10 bases agree with TRBD1. The CDR3 totals 15 residues. Per the germline V gene, CDR1 is SEHNR and CDR2 is FQNEAQ (reference sequence). Trimming cost V 7 bases and J 4 bases; bases outside gene matches: 6. Here the CDR3 reads CASTPGDRGNEKLFF. CDR3 nucleotides: TGTGCCAGCACCCCCGGGGACAGGGGTAATGAAAAACTGTTTTTT.

Here the CDR3 DNA reads TGTGCCAGCAGCGAACAAACCGGACTGCTTAACTATGGCTACACCTTC. Translation: CASSEQTGLLNYGYTF. The rearrangement uses TRBV9 and TRBJ1-2; D ambiguous. From germline, CDR1 is SGDLS and CDR2 YYNGEE. The CDR3 is 16 residues long. Trimming took 3 bases from V and 1 from J, leaving 16 bases between them.

In its sample, this clonotype was seen a few times. CDR3 protein: CASSVAGGLHNEQFF. The DNA for the CDR3 is TGTGCCAGCAGCGTAGCGGGGGGCCTCCACAATGAGCAGTTCTTC. The chain has TRBV9 and TRBJ2-1; weak D call: TRBD2 (7 bases). CDR3 length equals 15 residues. The V and J ends lost 0 bases and 5 bases respectively, with 12 bases between them. CDR1 SGDLS and CDR2 YYNGEE come from the germline V gene.

This clonotype occurred once. This chain uses TRBV7-6 with TRBJ1-3, with a possible D match to TRBD1 (6 bases). The germline gives CDR1 SGHVS, CDR2 FNYEAQ. Deletions cut 1 base from V and 4 bases from J, with 17 bases between. This CDR3 has 17 amino acids. The DNA for the CDR3 is TGTGCCAGCAGCTTAGGGACAGTCCCGACGAGAGGAAACACCATATATTTT. Translating it yields CASSLGTVPTRGNTIYF.